Listed below are T cell receptor beta chains from one sample, sequenced in a study of cytomegalovirus exposure and HLA in healthy donors. Clones were sequenced by immunoSEQ multiplex PCR, and TCRdb holds only the in-frame ones, with some missing. The sample has 90,000 to 100,000 clones; over 65% are singletons. The source material was PBMCs. The origin of the receptors is a woman aged 55 to 70 in good health and CMV-seronegative. Each CDR3 is given with its conserved first and last residue. Fields, in order: D gene, clone size, J gene, V gene, CDR3 protein, CDR3 DNA. A D gene is named only where the DNA matches it firmly. The size of a clone is reported for some rows only, either as once, few or many, or as a class for expanded clones.

TRBD2 . TRBJ2-7 TRBV5-1 CASSLVASGASYEQYF TGCGCCAGCAGCTTGGTCGCTAGCGGGGCCTCCTACGAGCAGTACTTC
TRBD1 . TRBJ2-7 TRBV2 CASSVPRDRRAHEQYF TGTGCCAGCAGTGTACCCCGGGACAGGCGAGCGCACGAGCAGTACTTC
. . TRBJ1-5 TRBV28 CASSPGLGIEHF TGTGCCAGCAGTCCAGGACTGGGAATCGAGCATTTT
TRBD1 . TRBJ1-5 TRBV2 CASRKDRGKIRYQPQHF TGTGCCAGCAGGAAGGACAGGGGAAAAATCAGATATCAGCCCCAGCATTTT
. . TRBJ2-1 TRBV27 CASRSLGQLPYNEQFF TGTGCCAGCCGAAGCCTCGGACAGTTACCCTACAATGAGCAGTTCTTC
. . TRBJ2-7 TRBV28 CASSLVTDEQYF TGTGCCAGCAGTTTGGTGACTGACGAACAGTACTTC
TRBD1 . TRBJ2-1 TRBV7-2 CASSAGQGDYNEQFF TGTGCCAGCAGCGCGGGACAGGGGGACTACAATGAGCAGTTCTTC
. . TRBJ2-5 TRBV5-6 CASSLDAGVETQYF TGTGCCAGCAGCTTGGACGCAGGTGTGGAGACCCAGTACTTC
. . TRBJ2-7 TRBV15 CATSMDTRTYEQYF TGTGCCACCAGCATGGACACACGAACCTACGAGCAGTACTTC
. . TRBJ1-3 TRBV7-9 CASSPQGGGNTIYF TGTGCCAGCAGCCCCCAGGGAGGCGGAAACACCATATATTTT
. . TRBJ2-1 TRBV29-1 CSVDNRRGPPPEQFF TGCAGCGTTGATAATCGTCGCGGGCCTCCTCCTGAGCAGTTCTTC
. . TRBJ1-2 TRBV7-8 CASSLRDTSYGYTF TGTGCCAGCAGCCTCCGGGACACCTCCTATGGCTACACCTTC
TRBD2 . TRBJ2-2 TRBV30 CACPAGEIGELFF TGTGCCTGCCCAGCGGGAGAAATCGGGGAGCTGTTTTTT
TRBD2 . TRBJ2-7 TRBV30 CAWSVPGLVQQQYF TGTGCCTGGAGTGTCCCTGGACTAGTTCAACAGCAGTACTTC
. few TRBJ1-4 TRBV5-1 CASSLEGNGEKLFF TGCGCCAGCAGCTTGGAGGGGAATGGGGAAAAACTGTTTTTT
TRBD1 . TRBJ1-5 TRBV2 CASSGTGGAGGQPQHF TGTGCCAGCAGCGGGACAGGGGGCGCAGGCGGGCAGCCCCAGCATTTT
. . TRBJ1-5 TRBV5-6 CASSRLISNQPQHF TGTGCCAGCAGTCGACTGATTAGCAATCAGCCCCAGCATTTT
TRBD1 . TRBJ1-2 TRBV5-1 CASSLGQGADGYTF TGCGCCAGCAGCTTGGGGCAGGGGGCGGATGGCTACACCTTC
TRBD1 few TRBJ2-7 TRBV4-2 CASSQRDRDPYEQYF TGTGCCAGCAGCCAACGGGACAGGGATCCCTACGAGCAGTACTTC
TRBD2 few TRBJ2-2 TRBV5-4 CASSRTSGANTGELFF TGTGCCAGCAGCCGGACTAGCGGAGCCAACACCGGGGAGCTGTTTTTT
TRBD1 . TRBJ1-2 TRBV5-6 CASSNRDRVYGYTF TGTGCCAGCAGTAATCGGGACAGGGTATATGGCTACACCTTC
. . TRBJ2-3 TRBV7-6 CASSQNLAAHTDTQYF TGTGCCAGCAGCCAAAACCTGGCAGCGCACACAGATACGCAGTATTTT
TRBD1 . TRBJ1-1 TRBV28 CASSSGTGRTEAFF TGTGCCAGCAGTTCCGGGACAGGGCGCACTGAAGCTTTCTTT
TRBD1 . TRBJ2-1 TRBV27 CASSWGTGGKYNEQFF TGTGCCAGCAGTTGGGGGACAGGGGGAAAGTACAATGAGCAGTTCTTC
. . TRBJ1-4 TRBV19 CASSMDRLNEKLFF TGTGCCAGTAGTATGGACAGATTGAATGAAAAACTGTTTTTT
. . TRBJ1-2 TRBV15 CATSAGQSGYTF TGTGCCACCAGTGCTGGGCAGTCTGGCTACACCTTC
TRBD2 . TRBJ2-1 TRBV18 CASSPGLAGRYEQFF TGTGCCAGCTCACCGGGGCTAGCGGGGAGATATGAGCAGTTCTTC
TRBD1 . TRBJ1-6 TRBV6-1 CASSEGGQGLTALHF TGTGCCAGCAGTGAAGGGGGACAGGGCTTAACTGCCCTCCACTTT
TRBD2 . TRBJ2-3 TRBV30 CAWTASGRIGTDTQYF TGTGCCTGGACTGCTAGCGGGAGGATTGGGACAGATACGCAGTATTTT
TRBD1 . TRBJ2-1 TRBV7-9 CASSSGTDPNEQFF TGTGCCAGCAGCTCCGGGACAGACCCCAATGAGCAGTTCTTC
. . TRBJ2-1 TRBV28 CAWGHRLNEQFF TGTGCCTGGGGACATCGACTCAATGAGCAGTTCTTC
TRBD1 . TRBJ1-3 TRBV6-5 CASSRTGGTGNTIYF TGTGCCAGCAGTAGGACAGGGGGCACTGGAAACACCATATATTTT
TRBD2 . TRBJ2-5 TRBV28 CASSTSGRTETQYF TGTGCCAGCAGTACTAGCGGGAGAACGGAGACCCAGTACTTC
TRBD2 . TRBJ2-3 TRBV19 CASSSLSGGTTSTDTQYF TGTGCCAGTAGTTCCCTGAGCGGGGGTACAACCAGCACAGATACGCAGTATTTT
TRBD1 . TRBJ1-1 TRBV6-5 CASSSDRGGTEAFF TGTGCCAGCAGTTCGGACAGGGGAGGCACTGAAGCTTTCTTT
TRBD1 . TRBJ2-7 TRBV30 CAWSPDRGAFEQYF TGTGCCTGGAGTCCGGACAGGGGTGCCTTCGAGCAGTACTTC
. . TRBJ2-1 TRBV15 CATSRGGANEQFF TGTGCCACCAGCAGAGGTGGGGCGAACGAGCAGTTCTTC